This TCR beta chain is drawn from a study of beta chain features in type 1 diabetes. This clone has more than one count but fewer than ten. Its specificity is unknown. Reverse transcription of all isolated RNA meant that expressed TCRB transcripts were sequenced. Clones were sequenced by immunoSEQ multiplex PCR, and TCRdb holds only the in-frame ones, with some missing. The data show about 280,000 clones, with approximately 16% seen just once and roughly 0.015% held by the top ten. Study findings and constraints: For Type 1 diabetes patients, all four CD4+ subsets carried TCRB CDR3s that were moderately but significantly shorter.

V was cut by 6 bases and J by 5 bases, with 7 bases left in between. This CDR3 spans 11 amino acids. CDR1 is SEHNR and CDR2 is FQNEAQ in the germline V gene (reference sequence). This rearrangement joins TRBV7-9 to TRBJ1-1; TRBD1 is a possible D gene (6 bases). The source material was naive CD4+ T cells from blood. The receptor was derived from a man between 18 and 35 years old with type 1 diabetes. CDR3 loop: CASSTGTEAFF. The CDR3 bases are TGTGCCAGCAGTACAGGGACTGAAGCTTTCTTT.